A single sample gave rise to the 2 T cell receptor beta chains below, sequenced in a study of cytomegalovirus exposure and HLA in healthy donors. With 60 Vbeta and 13 Jbeta primers, the PCR was carried out. Sequencing used immunoSEQ multiplex PCR; TCRdb keeps in-frame clones, though not all of them. The table records 90,000 to 150,000 clones, less than 90% of them present only once. The sample consisted of PBMCs. All receptors derive from a man in his forties or fifties in good health and CMV-seronegative.

This clone came up a few times. The V call is TRBV7-2, the J call TRBJ2-7, with D unresolved. The CDR3 has 12 residues. Trimming pared 3 bases from V and 4 bases from J, leaving 7 bases between. CDR1 is SGHTA and CDR2 is FQGNSA in the germline V gene. The CDR3 nucleotides are TGTGCCAGCAGCTTTTTGGAGTACGAGCAGTACTTC. Translation: CASSFLEYEQYF.

The chain couples TRBV11-2 to TRBJ2-7, with D hard to call. The CDR3 is made up of 13 amino acids. V lost 5 bases to trimming and J lost 0 bases, with 8 bases between them. Germline assignment: CDR1 SGHAT and CDR2 FQNNGV. The CDR3 DNA sequence: TGTGCCAGCAGCCGCGGATTCTCCTACGAGCAGTACTTC. Its translation is CASSRGFSYEQYF. Combining the CDR3 with reference TRBV11-2 and TRBJ2-7 gives the whole variable domain EAGVAQSPRYKIIEKRQSVAFWCNPISGHATLYWYQQILGQGPKLLIQFQNNGVVDDSQLPKDRFSAERLKGVDSTLKIQPAKLEDSAVYLCASSRGFSYEQYFGPGTRLTVT.